The 32 T cell receptor beta chains below were found in one sample sequenced in a study of CD8 T cells in ankylosing spondylitis. TCRdb re-derived calls from the 5' RACE reads in MiXCR, one entry per CDR3 protein. The sample consists of 350,000 or so distinct CDR3 sequences, 11% of them appearing once. Sequenced sample: blood, either unsorted or a sorted T cell fraction (not recorded which). These receptor sequences come from a female donor with ankylosing spondylitis or in good health (not recorded which).

This clonotype was seen ten or more times. The chain employs TRBV4-1 and TRBJ1-2; tentatively, D is TRBD1 (5 bases). CDR3 size: 15 residues. The V end was cut by 0 bases, the J end by 7 bases, with 15 bases between. The V gene's germline CDR1 is MGHRA and CDR2 YSYEKL. The CDR3, as DNA: TGCGCCAGCAGCCAAGAAACAGGCGGATATAGTGGCTACACCTTC. Amino acids: CASSQETGGYSGYTF.

This clonotype appeared many times. V usage is TRBV5-1 and J usage is TRBJ2-1; 12 bases fit TRBD2. Looked up from germline, CDR1 is SGHRS and CDR2 is YFSETQ. Trimming at V came to 4 bases and at J to 1 base, leaving 3 bases not matched to a gene. The CDR3 is made up of 16 amino acids. The CDR3 reads CASSAGLAGSYNEQFF. Written as DNA, the CDR3 is TGCGCCAGCAGCGCGGGACTAGCGGGTTCCTACAATGAGCAGTTCTTC.

This clonotype was detected many times. The J gene is TRBJ2-1, the V gene TRBV7-2, with 9 bases that match TRBD2. The CDR3 totals 16 residues. With V trimmed by 4 bases and J by 6 bases, 10 bases remained unmatched. Germline-derived CDR1 and CDR2 are SGHTA and FQGNSA. CDR3 residues: CASSSMSGLATNEQFF. The CDR3 DNA is TGTGCCAGCAGCTCTATGTCAGGACTAGCGACCAATGAGCAGTTCTTC.

This clonotype has ten or more counts. The chain uses TRBV5-1 and TRBJ1-5, with a possible D match to TRBD1 (6 bases). The germline CDR1 and CDR2 sequences are SGHRS and YFSETQ. CDR3 length equals 16 residues. With 0 bases removed from V and 7 bases from J, the gap between germline ends came to 17 bases. CDR3 bases: TGCGCCAGCAGCTTGGATACTCCAGGGGAGGGGCAGCCCCAGCATTTT. Translated, it gives CASSLDTPGEGQPQHF.

This clonotype was seen more than once but under ten times. The V gene is TRBV7-9, the J gene TRBJ1-4, with TRBD1 as a possible D gene (5 bases). The V end was cut by 5 bases, the J end by 4 bases, with 17 bases between. The germline CDR1 and CDR2 sequences are SEHNR and FQNEAQ (reference sequence). This CDR3 has 16 amino acids. Here the CDR3 DNA reads TGTGCCAGCAGCAAAACTACGGGACGCATTAATGAAAAACTGTTTTTT. Amino acids: CASSKTTGRINEKLFF.

This clonotype was seen many times. V usage is TRBV20-1 and J usage is TRBJ2-7; 7 nucleotides align to TRBD2. V shed 5 bases and J 3 bases; nucleotides not matched to a gene: 10. The CDR3 extends over 14 amino acids. The germline V gene has CDR1 DFQATT and CDR2 SNEGSKA (reference sequence). CDR3 sequence reads: CSARLPGGHYEQYF. Here the CDR3 DNA reads TGCAGTGCTCGTCTTCCGGGAGGACACTACGAGCAGTACTTC.

Of note for this clonotype: One junction end does not reproduce the germline sequence, and a read error may be involved. The genes are TRBV3-1 and TRBJ2-2; TRBD2 matches 15 bases. CDR1 LGHDT and CDR2 YNNKEL come from the germline V gene (reference sequence). This CDR3 spans 18 amino acids. Here the CDR3 DNA reads TGTGCCTGCAGGCCTGGGACTAGCGGGGGGCAAAGTCCCCGGGAGCTGTTTTTT. Its protein is CACRPGTSGGQSPRELFF.

This clonotype has at least ten counts. The genes are TRBV6-1 and TRBJ2-7; 12 positions agree with TRBD2. This CDR3 is 13 amino acids long. Germline CDR1 is MNHNS and CDR2 is SASEGT. V shed 8 bases and J 6 bases; nucleotides not matched to a gene: 5. The CDR3 protein is CASLSTSGSEQYF. The DNA of the CDR3 is TGTGCCAGCCTTTCGACTAGCGGGAGCGAGCAGTACTTC.

The V gene is TRBV27, the J gene TRBJ2-1, with D tentatively TRBD2 (6 bases). Trimming removed 5 bases at V and 5 bases at J, with 10 bases between. The CDR3 covers 13 residues. Germline V gives CDR1 MNHEY, CDR2 SMNVEV (reference sequence). This CDR3 is CASSPIADNEQFF. The CDR3 DNA reads as TGTGCCAGCAGTCCCATAGCGGACAATGAGCAGTTCTTC.

The sample holds a few counts of this clonotype. The chain has TRBV3-1 and TRBJ1-1; D uncertain. V was clipped by 3 bases and J by 2 bases, with 10 bases between them. CDR3 length: 14 residues. Germline V gene data show CDR1 as LGHDT and CDR2 as YNNKEL (reference sequence). As DNA, the CDR3 is TGTGCCAGCAGCCACGCCGCCAGAAACACTGAAGCTTTCTTT. It specifies CASSHAARNTEAFF.

The CDR3 reads CAIRGLAGPTGETQYF. CDR3 nucleotide sequence: TGTGCCATCAGAGGACTAGCGGGGCCCACTGGGGAGACCCAGTACTTC. The chain links TRBV10-3 to TRBJ2-5; TRBD2 matches at 12 bases. The ends lost 6 bases at V and 5 bases at J; junction bases unmatched: 10. The CDR3 consists of 16 residues. Germline loops: CDR1 ENHRY, CDR2 SYGVKD.

In its sample, this clonotype was seen many times. The chain links TRBV20-1 to TRBJ2-3; D is possibly TRBD1 (7 bases). The V end was cut by 0 bases, the J end by 2 bases, with 15 bases between. In germline, CDR1 is DFQATT, CDR2 SNEGSKA (reference sequence). The CDR3 is 16 amino acids. In DNA, the CDR3 is TGCAGTGCTAGAGAATTGGGGGGACAGATCACAGATACGCAGTATTTT. This encodes CSARELGGQITDTQYF.

In the case of this clonotype: With a much larger clone just one base away, this may be a read error. J is TRBJ1-2 and V is TRBV27; D gene unclear. This CDR3 is 14 amino acids long. The germline V gene encodes CDR1 MNHEY and CDR2 SMNVEV (reference sequence). CDR3 protein: CASSPTDRNYGDTF. CDR3 nucleotides: TGTGCCAGCAGTCCCACAGATAGGAACTATGGCGACACCTTC.

This clonotype has a count of ten or more. The chain has TRBV20-1 and TRBJ1-2; perhaps TRBD1 as D (6 bases). V was shortened by 4 bases and J by 13 bases, with 16 bases between the two germline ends. Germline assignment: CDR1 DFQATT and CDR2 SNEGSKA (reference sequence). This CDR3 is 11 amino acids long. The CDR3 here is CSATRTAPCTF. The CDR3 DNA sequence: TGCAGTGCTACTCGGACAGCGCCTTGCACCTTC.

This clonotype was counted at least ten times. The chain uses TRBV20-1 and TRBJ1-2, with a weak D call TRBD1 (5 bases). CDR3 length equals 14 residues. V was cut by 6 bases and J by 0 bases, with 14 bases left in between. Germline CDR1 is DFQATT and CDR2 is SNEGSKA (reference sequence). CDR3 sequence (DNA): TGCAGTGCCCCGTTGATGGGGGCTAACTATGGCTACACCTTC. Encoded protein: CSAPLMGANYGYTF.

The chain has TRBV5-5 and TRBJ2-1; no definite D call. V was pared by 2 bases and J by 2 bases, with 11 bases between. The germline CDR1 and CDR2 sequences are SGHKS and YYEKEE (reference sequence). The CDR3 is made up of 15 amino acids. The CDR3 nucleotides read TGTGCCAGCAGCTTTTATACCGGAGCCTACAATGAGCAGTTCTTC. Protein product: CASSFYTGAYNEQFF.

The chain combines TRBV25-1 with TRBJ2-1; D may be TRBD1 (6 bases). This CDR3 is built from 18 residues. Per the germline V gene, CDR1 is MGHDK and CDR2 is SYGVNS. V was shortened by 4 bases and J by 3 bases, with 22 bases between the two germline ends. Written as DNA, the CDR3 is TGTGCCAGCAGTGGGGTTCAGGGGAAGCAAAGCTTCTACAATGAGCAGTTCTTC. Amino acids: CASSGVQGKQSFYNEQFF. The complete variable domain, with remaining parts taken from reference TRBV25-1 and TRBJ2-1, reads EADIYQTPRYLVIGTGKKITLECSQTMGHDKMYWYQQDPGMELHLIHYSYGVNSTEKGDLSSESTVSRIRTEHFPLTLESARPSHTSQYLCASSGVQGKQSFYNEQFFGPGTRLTVL.

To note about this clonotype: Just one base apart from a much larger clone, this may be a read error. The chain carries TRBV5-6 and TRBJ2-7; D ambiguous. Trimming removed 1 base from V and 3 bases from J, with 11 bases in between. Germline V CDR1 and CDR2: SGHDT, YYEEEE. The CDR3 consists of 14 residues. The DNA for the CDR3 is TGTGCCAGCAGCTTGTCCTTTAACAACTACGAGCAGTACTTC. Amino acid sequence: CASSLSFNNYEQYF.

V gene TRBV24-1 combines with J gene TRBJ2-3, with TRBD1 as a possible D gene (6 bases). The CDR3 runs 18 residues. Germline V gene sequence: CDR1 KGHDR, CDR2 SFDVKD. Trimming cost V 5 bases and J 1 base, with 21 bases left between them. The CDR3 DNA reads TGTGCCACCAGTGCCCGGGACACATGCTCTAGGGGCACAGATACGCAGTATTTT. The encoded protein is CATSARDTCSRGTDTQYF.

This clonotype came up many times. V is TRBV11-1 and J is TRBJ2-5; 14 bases line up with TRBD2. The germline CDR1 and CDR2 sequences are SGHAT and FQDESV (reference sequence). The ends lost 3 bases at V and 4 bases at J; junction bases unmatched: 13. The CDR3 is 19 residues long. The CDR3 here is CASSFVGMGLAGDRETQYF. The CDR3 DNA reads as TGTGCCAGCAGCTTTGTTGGTATGGGACTAGCGGGAGATAGAGAGACCCAGTACTTC.

This clonotype was recorded many times. The gene calls are TRBV6-5 and TRBJ2-1; 8 nucleotides match TRBD2. The CDR3 has 14 amino acids. With 2 bases clipped from V and 6 bases from J, the junction kept 3 bases outside the gene matches. The germline V gene has CDR1 MNHEY and CDR2 SVGAGI. Written as DNA, the CDR3 is TGTGCCAGCAGTTACAAGCGGGAGCTCAATGAGCAGTTCTTC. Protein sequence: CASSYKRELNEQFF.

There are many counts of this clonotype. The V gene is TRBV5-1, the J gene TRBJ2-7; D possibly uses TRBD1 or TRBD2 (5 bases each). V lost 4 bases, J lost 2 bases, and 13 bases lay in between. Germline assignment: CDR1 SGHRS and CDR2 YFSETQ. The CDR3 consists of 14 residues. The CDR3 region is CASSTGRFTYEQYF. The CDR3 nucleotides read TGCGCCAGCAGCACGGGGCGGTTCACCTACGAGCAGTACTTC. The variable domain in full, with the rest retrieved from reference TRBV5-1 and TRBJ2-7, is KAGVTQTPRYLIKTRGQQVTLSCSPISGHRSVSWYQQTPGQGLQFLFEYFSETQRNKGNFPGRFSGRQFSNSRSEMNVSTLELGDSALYLCASSTGRFTYEQYFGPGTRLTVT.

This clonotype has a count of ten or more. This chain links TRBV20-1 with TRBJ2-2, with TRBD2 matching 12 bases. Germline V lookup: CDR1 DFQATT, CDR2 SNEGSKA (reference sequence). V dropped 2 bases and J dropped 7; count of bases not matched to a gene: 8. The CDR3 is made up of 16 amino acids. Here the CDR3 reads CSARLLAGGHGGELFF. The CDR3 DNA reads TGCAGTGCTAGACTCCTAGCGGGGGGGCATGGCGGGGAGCTGTTTTTT.

The V and J genes are TRBV5-1 and TRBJ1-3; D remains ambiguous. The V gene lost 0 bases and the J gene lost 0 bases, with 7 bases spanning the gap. The CDR3 is 15 residues long. The germline gives CDR1 SGHRS, CDR2 YFSETQ. The CDR3 nucleotides read TGCGCCAGCAGCTTGGAAGGAACCTCTGGAAACACCATATATTTT. It encodes CASSLEGTSGNTIYF.

This clonotype was seen only a few times. The rearrangement joins TRBV20-1 to TRBJ2-1, with 7 bases matching TRBD2. V shed 0 bases and J 4 bases; nucleotides not matched to a gene: 9. The germline CDR1 and CDR2 sequences are DFQATT and SNEGSKA (reference sequence). The CDR3 is 16 residues long. In DNA, the CDR3 is TGCAGTGCTAGAGATTTGCTAGCGGCTCTTTACAATGAGCAGTTCTTC. Its protein is CSARDLLAALYNEQFF.

This clonotype was seen more than once but under ten times. The chain couples TRBV6-5 to TRBJ2-2, with TRBD2 identical over 10 bases. The CDR3 consists of 16 residues. The V gene's germline CDR1 is MNHEY and CDR2 SVGAGI. J lost 0 bases, V lost 4 bases, and 2 bases had no gene match. The CDR3, as DNA: TGTGCCAGCAGTTTAGCGGGAGGTGCGAACACCGGGGAGCTGTTTTTT. Translating it yields CASSLAGGANTGELFF.

This clonotype has ten or more counts. This sequence joins TRBV7-9 and TRBJ1-1; D is unclear. CDR3 length: 17 amino acids. V shed 1 base and J shed 0 bases, with 15 bases lying between them. Germline CDR1 and CDR2: SEHNR and FQNEAQ (reference sequence). Here the CDR3 reads CASSLGTRSTMNTEAFF. The CDR3, as DNA: TGTGCCAGCAGCTTAGGTACTCGGTCAACGATGAACACTGAAGCTTTCTTT.

The sample holds many counts of this clonotype. V gene TRBV20-1 combines with J gene TRBJ2-1, with D unresolved. Germline CDR1 reads DFQATT; CDR2 reads SNEGSKA (reference sequence). CDR3 size: 15 residues. V lost 4 bases, J lost 0 bases, and 13 bases lay in between. The CDR3, as DNA: TGCAGTGCTACGGACGGCGATAGCTCCTACAATGAGCAGTTCTTC. Amino acid sequence: CSATDGDSSYNEQFF.

This clonotype was recorded a few times. The chain recombines TRBV18 with TRBJ2-2; no reliable D call. The CDR3 covers 12 residues. With 6 bases removed from V and 6 bases from J, the gap between germline ends came to 8 bases. Looked up from germline, CDR1 is KGHSH and CDR2 is LQKENI. The CDR3 sequence: CASSPKSGELFF. CDR3 nucleotide sequence: TGTGCCAGCTCGCCGAAATCCGGGGAGCTGTTTTTT.

This clonotype has at least ten counts. This rearrangement joins TRBV7-2 to TRBJ1-2; 7 nucleotides align to TRBD1. J gave up 2 bases and V 4 bases, and 10 bases lay outside the gene matches. The length of the CDR3 is 16 residues. The germline V gene encodes CDR1 SGHTA and CDR2 FQGNSA. CDR3 loop: CASSSPRGQINYGYTF. CDR3 in DNA: TGTGCCAGCAGCTCCCCCCGGGGACAGATAAACTATGGCTACACCTTC.

V is TRBV12-3 or TRBV12-4 and J is TRBJ1-1; D unresolved. V shed 5 bases and J shed 4 bases, with 14 bases lying between them. This CDR3 is built from 14 residues. The CDR3 loop reads CASSPASGFTEAFF. The CDR3 nucleotides read TGTGCCAGCAGTCCGGCGTCAGGTTTCACTGAAGCTTTCTTT.

Many counts were recorded for this clonotype. The chain combines TRBV6-1 with TRBJ2-5; 7 nucleotides align to TRBD1. V gave up 5 bases and J gave up 2 bases; unmatched junction bases: 5. The germline V gene has CDR1 MNHNS and CDR2 SASEGT. The CDR3 is made up of 14 amino acids. The CDR3 sequence is CASSPQQGQETQYF. The CDR3 nucleotides read TGTGCCAGCAGTCCCCAACAGGGGCAAGAGACCCAGTACTTC.